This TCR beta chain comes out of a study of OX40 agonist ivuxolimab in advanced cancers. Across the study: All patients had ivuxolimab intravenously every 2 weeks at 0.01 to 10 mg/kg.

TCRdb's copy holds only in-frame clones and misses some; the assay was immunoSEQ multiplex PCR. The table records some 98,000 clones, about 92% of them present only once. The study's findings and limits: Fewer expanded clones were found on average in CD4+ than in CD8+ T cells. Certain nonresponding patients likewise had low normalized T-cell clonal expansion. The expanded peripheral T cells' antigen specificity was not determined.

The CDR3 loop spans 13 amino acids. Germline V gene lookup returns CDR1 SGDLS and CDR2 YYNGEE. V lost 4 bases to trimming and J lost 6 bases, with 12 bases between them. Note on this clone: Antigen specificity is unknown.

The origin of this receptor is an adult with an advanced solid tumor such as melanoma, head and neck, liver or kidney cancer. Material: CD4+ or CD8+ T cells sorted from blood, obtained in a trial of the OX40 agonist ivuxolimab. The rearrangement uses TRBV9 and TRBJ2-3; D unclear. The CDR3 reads CASSPPLMDTQYF. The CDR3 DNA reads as TGTGCCAGCAGCCCTCCATTGATGGATACGCAGTATTTT.